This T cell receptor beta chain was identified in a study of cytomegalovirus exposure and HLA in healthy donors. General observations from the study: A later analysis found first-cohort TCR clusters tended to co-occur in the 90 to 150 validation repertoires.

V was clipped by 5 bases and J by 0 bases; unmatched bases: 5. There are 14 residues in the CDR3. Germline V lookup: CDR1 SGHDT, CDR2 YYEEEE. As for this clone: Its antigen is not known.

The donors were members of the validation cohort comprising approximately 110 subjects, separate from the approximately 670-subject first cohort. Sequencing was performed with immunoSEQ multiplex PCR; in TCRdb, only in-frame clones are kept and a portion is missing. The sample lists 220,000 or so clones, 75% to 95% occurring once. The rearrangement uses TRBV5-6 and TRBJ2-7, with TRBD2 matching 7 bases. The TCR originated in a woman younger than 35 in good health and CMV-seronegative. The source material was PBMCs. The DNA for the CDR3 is TGTGCCAGCAGTTTTCGGGGGGTCTCCTACGAGCAGTACTTC. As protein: CASSFRGVSYEQYF.